The next 7 T cell receptor beta chains were all read from a single sample in a study of CD8 T cells in ankylosing spondylitis. TCRdb re-derived calls from the 5' RACE reads in MiXCR, one entry per CDR3 protein. The table includes around 230,000 distinct CDR3 sequences, around 8% detected once. The sequencing input was blood, either unsorted or a sorted T cell fraction (not recorded which). Source of these receptors: a female donor with ankylosing spondylitis or in good health (not recorded which).

This clonotype was recorded many times. The chain is built from TRBV12-3 or TRBV12-4 and TRBJ2-3; D may be TRBD2 (5 bases). Trimming stripped 7 bases from V and 1 base from J, with 12 bases between. The CDR3 consists of 14 residues. The CDR3 nucleotides are TGTGCCAGCACTCTGACTACCCGCACAGATACGCAGTATTTT. The encoded protein is CASTLTTRTDTQYF.

This clonotype was recorded many times. The rearrangement uses TRBV7-9 and TRBJ2-7, with D unclear. The ends were cut back, 1 base at V and 0 bases at J, with 7 bases in the middle. The CDR3 is 14 amino acids. Germline CDR1 reads SEHNR; CDR2 reads FQNEAQ (reference sequence). The CDR3 spells CASSLEESSYEQYF. The DNA for the CDR3 is TGTGCCAGCAGCTTAGAGGAGAGCTCCTACGAGCAGTACTTC.

This clonotype was detected many times. The chain combines TRBV20-1 with TRBJ1-4; D is possibly TRBD1 (6 bases). CDR1 is DFQATT and CDR2 is SNEGSKA in the germline V gene (reference sequence). V dropped 3 bases and J dropped 8 bases, with 16 bases sitting between them. This CDR3 region has 14 residues. The CDR3 reads CSASPGQEGEKLFF. CDR3 bases: TGCAGTGCTAGTCCGGGACAAGAGGGAGAAAAACTGTTTTTT.

This clonotype was seen just once. Germline is not matched at one junction end, which may reflect a read error. This sequence joins TRBV14 and TRBJ1-1, with D unclear. The length of the CDR3 is 14 residues. Germline-derived CDR1 and CDR2 are SGHDN and FVKESK. The CDR3 region has the DNA TGTGCCAGCAGCCAAGGTAACGGATACACTGAAGTTTTCTTT. It translates to CASSQGNGYTEVFF. The variable domain in full, with the rest retrieved from reference TRBV14 and TRBJ1-1, is EAGVTQFPSHSVIEKGQTVTLRCDPISGHDNLYWYRRVMGKEIKFLLHFVKESKQDESGMPNNRFLAERTGGTYSTLKVQPAELEDSGVYFCASSQGNGYTEVFFGQGTRLTVV.

This clonotype was detected ten times or more. This chain connects TRBV20-1 to TRBJ2-2, with unresolved D. Trimming removed 4 bases from V and 4 bases from J, with 10 bases in between. The length of the CDR3 is 13 residues. Germline V gene data show CDR1 as DFQATT and CDR2 as SNEGSKA (reference sequence). CDR3 bases: TGCAGTGCTACCCGTGAGACCACCGGGGAGCTGTTTTTT. Its translation: CSATRETTGELFF.

This clonotype was seen repeatedly, ten times or more. This chain joins TRBV20-1 and TRBJ1-4; D is perhaps TRBD1 (5 bases). The CDR3 sequence is 14 residues long. Trimming removed 2 bases at V and 5 bases at J, with 12 bases between. The V gene's germline CDR1 is DFQATT and CDR2 SNEGSKA (reference sequence). CDR3 in DNA: TGCAGTGCTAGACACGGGACGGGGAATGAAAAACTGTTTTTT. Translated: CSARHGTGNEKLFF.

Notes on this clonotype: This clone may be a read error of a much larger clone one base away. The chain couples TRBV6-1 to TRBJ2-7; D gene unclear. V lost 10 bases and J 0 bases, leaving 10 bases between the germline ends. This CDR3 contains 12 residues. Germline lookup yields CDR1 MNHNS and CDR2 SASEGT. CDR3 region: CATGDISYEQYF. DNA of the CDR3: TGTGCCACTGGAGACATCTCCTACGAGCAGTACTTC.